Each of the 3 T cell receptor beta chains below was sequenced from the same sample in a study of cytomegalovirus exposure and HLA in healthy donors. Amplification used 60 Vbeta primers and 13 Jbeta primers. Using immunoSEQ multiplex PCR, the repertoire was profiled, and TCRdb retains in-frame clones only, with some absent. This repertoire shows about 64,000 clones, about four fifths found once; its top ten account for roughly 8%. Sequenced material: PBMCs. The receptors here all came from a man younger than 30 in good health and CMV-seropositive.

This clone was counted once. The rearrangement joins TRBV25-1 to TRBJ2-5, with D possibly TRBD2 on 5 matching bases. TRBJ2-7 matches the DNA end more closely, so the J call is doubtful. The CDR3 loop spans 14 amino acids. The V gene's germline CDR1 is MGHDK and CDR2 SYGVNS. For the CDR3, the DNA is TGTGCCAGCAGCGGCCCGGGATTCTTCTACGAGCAGTACTTC. Residues: CASSGPGFFYEQYF.

V is TRBV6-5 and J is TRBJ1-6; D gene uncertain. Trimming left V 5 bases short and J 6 bases short, with 11 bases between. The V gene's germline CDR1 is MNHEY and CDR2 SVGAGI. The CDR3 sequence is 14 residues long. The CDR3: CASSEVYGNSPLHF. As DNA, the CDR3 is TGTGCCAGCAGTGAGGTTTATGGTAATTCACCCCTCCACTTT.

The chain combines TRBV30 with TRBJ2-3; TRBD2 matches 13 bases. V gave up 4 bases and J gave up 11 bases; unmatched junction bases: 6. This CDR3 has 13 amino acids. CDR1 is GTSNPN, CDR2 SVGIG, per germline (reference sequence). The CDR3 loop reads CAWTGLAGAGQYF. The CDR3 DNA reads TGTGCCTGGACCGGACTAGCGGGGGCCGGGCAGTATTTT.